The 5 T cell receptor beta chains in this list originate from one sample, sequenced in a study of T cell repertoires in cytomegalovirus infection. The antigens these receptors bind are not known. TCRdb ran MiXCR on the reads and lists one entry per CDR3 protein. This sample has around 430,000 distinct CDR3 sequences, with roughly 46% found just once. Sample: cultured PBMCs, taken from culture after CMV antigen stimulation. The receptor set was obtained from a human donor in good health (CMV status not recorded). Some clones in this sample may be carry-over from other donors' samples.

Only a few counts were recorded for this clonotype. This chain links TRBV7-2 with TRBJ1-2; D gene uncertain. The germline gives CDR1 SGHTA, CDR2 FQGNSA. V gave up 5 bases and J gave up 4 bases, with 17 bases separating them. This CDR3 has 15 amino acids. CDR3 sequence: CASSARYNLGYGYTF. The DNA for the CDR3 is TGTGCCAGCAGCGCAAGGTACAATTTGGGCTATGGCTACACCTTC.

This clonotype was counted between two and nine times. V gene TRBV7-2 combines with J gene TRBJ2-4; possible D gene TRBD1, 5 bases. The CDR3 sequence is 14 residues long. Germline CDR1 reads SGHTA; CDR2 reads FQGNSA. V was cut by 1 base and J by 7 bases, with 11 bases left in between. CDR3 in DNA: TGTGCCAGCAGCTTAGGGCAGGGATTCAACATTCAGTACTTC. Amino acids: CASSLGQGFNIQYF.

The chain has TRBV29-1 and TRBJ1-1; 8 nucleotides agree with TRBD1. CDR1 and CDR2 (germline): SQVTM, ANQGSEA. The V segment lost 6 bases and the J segment 4 bases; nucleotides outside the gene matches: 4. CDR3 length equals 12 residues. CDR3 protein: CSVSGGGTEAFF. The CDR3 DNA is TGCAGCGTCTCAGGGGGCGGCACTGAAGCTTTCTTT.

The chain recombines TRBV5-6 with TRBJ2-3; D is perhaps TRBD1 (6 bases). Trimming cost V 2 bases and J 4 bases, with 11 bases left between them. The CDR3 consists of 14 residues. Germline-derived CDR1 and CDR2 are SGHDT and YYEEEE. The CDR3 coding sequence is TGTGCCAGCAGCTTCCGAGCAGGGGCAGATACGCAGTATTTT. Its protein product is CASSFRAGADTQYF.

This chain uses TRBV7-2 with TRBJ2-4; 10 bases line up with TRBD2. V gave up 5 bases and J gave up 6 bases; unmatched junction bases: 13. CDR1 is SGHTA and CDR2 is FQGNSA in the germline V gene. The CDR3 sequence is 17 residues long. The CDR3 DNA sequence: TGTGCCAGCAGCCCTAGGGGGCCTAGCGGGGGCGGAAACATTCAGTACTTC. Translated, it gives CASSPRGPSGGGNIQYF.